This T cell receptor beta chain was recovered during a study of HIV-infected patients and healthy controls. Study-wide results and limits: Significantly higher mean Gini indices appeared in HIV-infected repertoires, possibly reflecting oligoclonality.

Reverse transcription used about 510 ng RNA and constant-region primers for alpha and beta. Separate chain-specific third strand synthesis with multiplexing indices produced the alpha and beta libraries. Each CDR3 protein is one row after TCRdb ran MiXCR on the 5' RACE reads. The data show under 4,000 distinct CDR3 sequences, about a fifth seen once. This clonotype was found a few times. The antigen is undetermined. V trimming: 9 bases; J trimming: 4 bases; junction bases outside the gene matches: 8. This CDR3 comprises 13 residues. In germline, CDR1 is MNHNS, CDR2 SASEGT. Whole blood was used without fractionation, so all unsorted peripheral T cells were included.

Sequenced here: blood, sampled before antiretroviral therapy. The chain couples TRBV6-1 to TRBJ1-1; 7 bases map to TRBD1. The clonotype was recovered from an adult with HIV infection. The CDR3 sequence: CASKWAGGTEAFF. In DNA, the CDR3 is TGTGCCAGTAAGTGGGCAGGGGGCACTGAAGCTTTCTTT.